Detailed here is one TCR beta chain. Clones were read by immunoSEQ multiplex PCR, and TCRdb kept only the in-frame ones, dropping some. The table records approximately 120,000 clones, less than 90% of them present only once. CDR1 and CDR2 (germline): MNHEY, SVGAGI. The trim removed 6 bases at V and 4 bases at J, leaving 12 bases unmatched. The CDR3 contains 15 residues. The source of the sample is a study of T cell responses to AZD1222 COVID-19 vaccine. This chain links TRBV6-5 with TRBJ2-7, with 7 bases that match TRBD2. The starting material was peripheral blood, obtained on day 0 of AZD1222 vaccination. The receptor was isolated from an adult in good health. The CDR3 reads CASSRSGPRGYEQYF. The CDR3 DNA is TGTGCCAGCAGCCGATCGGGCCCGCGGGGGTACGAGCAGTACTTC.